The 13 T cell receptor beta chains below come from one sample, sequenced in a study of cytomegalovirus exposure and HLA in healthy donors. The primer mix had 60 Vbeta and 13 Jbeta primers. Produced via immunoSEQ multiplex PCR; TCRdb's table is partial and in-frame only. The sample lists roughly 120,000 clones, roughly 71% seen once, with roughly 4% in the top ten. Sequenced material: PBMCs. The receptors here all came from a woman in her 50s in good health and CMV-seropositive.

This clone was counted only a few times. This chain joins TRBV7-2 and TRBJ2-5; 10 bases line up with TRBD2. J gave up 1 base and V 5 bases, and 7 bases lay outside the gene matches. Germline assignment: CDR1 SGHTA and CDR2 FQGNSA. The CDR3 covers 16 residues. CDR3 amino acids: CASSTVAGGLQETQYF. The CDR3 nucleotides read TGTGCCAGCAGCACGGTAGCGGGGGGACTCCAAGAGACCCAGTACTTC.

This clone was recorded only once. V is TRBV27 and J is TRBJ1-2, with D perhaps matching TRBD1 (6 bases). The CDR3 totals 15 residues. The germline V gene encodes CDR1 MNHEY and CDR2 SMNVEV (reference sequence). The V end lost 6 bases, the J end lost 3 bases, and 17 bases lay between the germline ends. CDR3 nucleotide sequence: TGTGCCAGCAGCCCGAACCGGGACATAGACTATGGCTACACCTTC. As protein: CASSPNRDIDYGYTF.

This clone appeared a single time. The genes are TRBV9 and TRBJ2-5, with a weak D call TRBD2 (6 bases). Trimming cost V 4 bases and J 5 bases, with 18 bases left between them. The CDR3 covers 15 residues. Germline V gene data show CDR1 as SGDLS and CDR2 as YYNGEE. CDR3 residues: CASSSPRGRGETQYF. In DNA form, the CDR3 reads TGTGCCAGCAGCTCCCCCCGGGGCCGGGGGGAGACCCAGTACTTC. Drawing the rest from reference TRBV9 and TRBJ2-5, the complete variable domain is DSGVTQTPKHLITATGQRVTLRCSPRSGDLSVYWYQQSLDQGLQFLIQYYNGEERAKGNILERFSAQQFPDLHSELNLSSLELGDSALYFCASSSPRGRGETQYFGPGTRLLVL.

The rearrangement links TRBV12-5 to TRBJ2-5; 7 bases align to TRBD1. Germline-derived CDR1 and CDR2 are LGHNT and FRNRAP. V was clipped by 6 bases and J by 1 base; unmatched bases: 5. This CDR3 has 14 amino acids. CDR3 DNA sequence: TGTGCTAGTGGCCCGGACAGGTTCCAAGAGACCCAGTACTTC. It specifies CASGPDRFQETQYF.

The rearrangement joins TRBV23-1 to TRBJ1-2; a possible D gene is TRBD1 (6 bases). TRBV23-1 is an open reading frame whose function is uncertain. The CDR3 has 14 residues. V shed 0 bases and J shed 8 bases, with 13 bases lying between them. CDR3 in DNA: TGCGCCAGCAGTCAATCGGGCCAGGGGAAGGGCTACACCTTC. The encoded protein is CASSQSGQGKGYTF.

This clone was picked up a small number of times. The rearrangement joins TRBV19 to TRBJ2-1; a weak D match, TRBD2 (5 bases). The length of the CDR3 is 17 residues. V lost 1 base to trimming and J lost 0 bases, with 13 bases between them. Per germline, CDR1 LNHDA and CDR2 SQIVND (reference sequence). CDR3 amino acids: CASSIGAGESSYNEQFF. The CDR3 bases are TGTGCCAGTAGTATAGGAGCTGGGGAGAGCTCCTACAATGAGCAGTTCTTC.

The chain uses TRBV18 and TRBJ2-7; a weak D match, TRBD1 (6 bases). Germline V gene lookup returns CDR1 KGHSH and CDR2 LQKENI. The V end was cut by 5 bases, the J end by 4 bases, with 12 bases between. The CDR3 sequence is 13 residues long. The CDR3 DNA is TGTGCCAGCTCATACGGACAGCTATACGAGCAGTACTTC. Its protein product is CASSYGQLYEQYF.

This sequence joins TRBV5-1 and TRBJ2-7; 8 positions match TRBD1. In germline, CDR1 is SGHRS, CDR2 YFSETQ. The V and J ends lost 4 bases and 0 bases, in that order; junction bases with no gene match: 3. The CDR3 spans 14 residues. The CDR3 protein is CASSGTGSSYEQYF. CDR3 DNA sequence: TGCGCCAGCAGCGGGACAGGAAGCTCCTACGAGCAGTACTTC.

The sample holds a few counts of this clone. This CDR3 reads CASSWGLAETSSYNEQFF. DNA for the CDR3: TGTGCCAGCAGCTGGGGACTAGCGGAGACAAGCTCCTACAATGAGCAGTTCTTC. J is TRBJ2-1 and V is TRBV7-7, with 11 nucleotides matching TRBD2. Trimming cost V 4 bases and J 0 bases; bases outside gene matches: 8. The CDR3 consists of 18 residues. Germline loops: CDR1 SSHAT, CDR2 FNYEAQ (reference sequence).

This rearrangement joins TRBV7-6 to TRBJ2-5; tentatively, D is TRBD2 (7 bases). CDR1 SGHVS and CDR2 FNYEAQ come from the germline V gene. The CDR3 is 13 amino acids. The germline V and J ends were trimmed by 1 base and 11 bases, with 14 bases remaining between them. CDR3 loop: CASSLGGGSEQYF. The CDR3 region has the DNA TGTGCCAGCAGCTTAGGCGGGGGCTCGGAGCAGTACTTC.

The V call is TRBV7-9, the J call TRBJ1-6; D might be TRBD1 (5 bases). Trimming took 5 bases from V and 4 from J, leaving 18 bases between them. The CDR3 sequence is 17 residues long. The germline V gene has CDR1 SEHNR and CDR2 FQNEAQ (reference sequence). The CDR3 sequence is CASSAPGGSSYNSPLHF. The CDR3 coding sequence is TGTGCCAGCAGCGCCCCCGGGGGTAGTTCGTATAATTCACCCCTCCACTTT.

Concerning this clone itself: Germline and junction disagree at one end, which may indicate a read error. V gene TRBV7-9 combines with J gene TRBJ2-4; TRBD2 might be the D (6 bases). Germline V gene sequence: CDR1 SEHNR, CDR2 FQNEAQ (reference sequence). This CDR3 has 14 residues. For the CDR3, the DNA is TGTTCCAGCAGCTTAGGAGGGACCAAAAACATTCAGTACTTC. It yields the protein CSSSLGGTKNIQYF.

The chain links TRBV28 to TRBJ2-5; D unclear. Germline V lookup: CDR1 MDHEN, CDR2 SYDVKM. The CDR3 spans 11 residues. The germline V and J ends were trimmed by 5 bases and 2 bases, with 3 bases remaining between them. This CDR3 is CASSTQETQYF. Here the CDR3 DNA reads TGTGCCAGCAGTACTCAAGAGACCCAGTACTTC.